The rows below give T cell receptor beta chains drawn from one sample of a study of shared clonotypes between healthy human individuals. Using immunoSEQ multiplex PCR, the repertoire was profiled, and TCRdb retains in-frame clones only, with some absent. The sample lists 550,000 to 750,000 clones; 92% were seen once. The source material was naive CD8+ T cells sorted from blood. Receptors originate from a man in his thirties or forties in good health. Each CDR3 is given without its conserved first and last residue.

CDR3aa: AISDWTYTQY
len: 10
v_gene: TRBV10-3
j_gene: TRBJ2-3

CDR3aa: ASSRWGGQGTGELF
len: 14
v_gene: TRBV5-1
j_gene: TRBJ2-2

CDR3aa: ASSPGLGPAPTTDTQY
len: 16
v_gene: TRBV18
j_gene: TRBJ2-3

CDR3aa: ASSLSDGAGETQY
len: 13
v_gene: TRBV28
j_gene: TRBJ2-5

CDR3aa: ASSFLESNEQF
len: 11
v_gene: TRBV11-2
j_gene: TRBJ2-1

CDR3aa: ASSAPDYEQY
len: 10
v_gene: TRBV27
j_gene: TRBJ2-7

CDR3aa: ATGAGPGLAPDTQY
len: 14
v_gene: TRBV10-3
j_gene: TRBJ2-3

CDR3aa: AWRPGTAGGRNTIY
len: 14
v_gene: TRBV30
j_gene: TRBJ1-3

CDR3aa: ASSLVQGIPYNEQF
len: 14
v_gene: TRBV7-9
j_gene: TRBJ2-1

CDR3aa: ASSTEQGMQWEQF
len: 13
v_gene: TRBV5-1
j_gene: TRBJ2-1

CDR3aa: ASTMDREVISNQPQH
len: 15
v_gene: TRBV2
j_gene: TRBJ1-5

CDR3aa: ASSLIRVGGTDTQY
len: 14
v_gene: TRBV5-4
j_gene: TRBJ2-3

CDR3aa: ASSFLGQGRGYT
len: 12
v_gene: TRBV6-5
j_gene: TRBJ1-2

CDR3aa: ASSLLQAVKETQY
len: 13
v_gene: TRBV5-1
j_gene: TRBJ2-5

CDR3aa: ASSFVWVGSNQPQH
len: 14
v_gene: TRBV28
j_gene: TRBJ1-5

CDR3aa: ASSVTGVHEQY
len: 11
v_gene: TRBV6-1
j_gene: TRBJ2-7

CDR3aa: ASSHGGTATEAF
len: 12
v_gene: TRBV4-1
j_gene: TRBJ1-1

CDR3aa: ATTSRTGGGTQY
len: 12
v_gene: TRBV15
j_gene: TRBJ2-5

CDR3aa: ASSQGGTVFTEAF
len: 13
v_gene: TRBV4-1
j_gene: TRBJ1-1

CDR3aa: AISEIPGQPSGDTQY
len: 15
v_gene: TRBV10-3
j_gene: TRBJ2-3

CDR3aa: ARAGSRTVGTGELF
len: 14
v_gene: TRBV2
j_gene: TRBJ2-2

CDR3aa: ASSLTGTNYEQY
len: 12
v_gene: TRBV28
j_gene: TRBJ2-7

CDR3aa: ASSFAGEGFHTDTQY
len: 15
v_gene: TRBV5-8
j_gene: TRBJ2-3

CDR3aa: ASSYSRGSNQPQH
len: 13
v_gene: TRBV6-6
j_gene: TRBJ1-5

CDR3aa: ASSVGGPSYEQY
len: 12
v_gene: TRBV9
j_gene: .

CDR3aa: ASSPRTGPKDTGELF
len: 15
v_gene: TRBV18
j_gene: TRBJ2-2

CDR3aa: ASGTSGTETQY
len: 11
v_gene: TRBV7-9
j_gene: TRBJ2-5

CDR3aa: ASSYPYSELTYEQY
len: 14
v_gene: TRBV6-6
j_gene: TRBJ2-7

CDR3aa: ASSVEVLPYNEQF
len: 13
v_gene: TRBV9
j_gene: TRBJ2-1

CDR3aa: ASRPVGGRTDTQY
len: 13
v_gene: TRBV28
j_gene: TRBJ2-3

CDR3aa: SVPTSGWETQY
len: 11
v_gene: TRBV29-1
j_gene: TRBJ2-5

CDR3aa: ASSQDTNEQF
len: 10
v_gene: TRBV4-1
j_gene: TRBJ2-1

CDR3aa: ASSPTKNNEQF
len: 11
v_gene: TRBV7-6
j_gene: TRBJ2-1